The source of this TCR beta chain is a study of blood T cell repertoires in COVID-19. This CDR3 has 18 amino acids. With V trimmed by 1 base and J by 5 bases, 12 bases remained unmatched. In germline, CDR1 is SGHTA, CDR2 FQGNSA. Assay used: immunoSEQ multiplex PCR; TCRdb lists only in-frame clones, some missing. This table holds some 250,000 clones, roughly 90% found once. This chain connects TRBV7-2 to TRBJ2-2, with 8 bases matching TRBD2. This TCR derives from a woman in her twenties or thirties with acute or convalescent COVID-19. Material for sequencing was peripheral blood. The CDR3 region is CASSLGVISGRGTGELFF. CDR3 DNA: TGTGCCAGCAGCTTAGGCGTTATAAGCGGGAGAGGAACCGGGGAGCTGTTTTTT.